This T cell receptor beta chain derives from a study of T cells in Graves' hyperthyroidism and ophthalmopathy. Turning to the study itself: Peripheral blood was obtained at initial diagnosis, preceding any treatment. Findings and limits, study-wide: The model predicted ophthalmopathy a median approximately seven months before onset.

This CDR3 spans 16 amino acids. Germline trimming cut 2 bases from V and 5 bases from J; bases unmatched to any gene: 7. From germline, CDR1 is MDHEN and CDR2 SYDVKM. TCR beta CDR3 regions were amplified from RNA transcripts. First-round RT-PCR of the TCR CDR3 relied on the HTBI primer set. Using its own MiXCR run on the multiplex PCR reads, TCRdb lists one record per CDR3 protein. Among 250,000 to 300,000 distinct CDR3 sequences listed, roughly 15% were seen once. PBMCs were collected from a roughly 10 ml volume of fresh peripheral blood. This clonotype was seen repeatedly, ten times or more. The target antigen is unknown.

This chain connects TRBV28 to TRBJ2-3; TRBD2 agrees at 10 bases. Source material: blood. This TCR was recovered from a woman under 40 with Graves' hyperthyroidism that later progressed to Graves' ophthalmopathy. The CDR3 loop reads CASSLLAGDIGDTQYF. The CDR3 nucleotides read TGTGCCAGCAGTTTACTAGCGGGAGACATTGGAGATACGCAGTATTTT.